This is a list of T cell receptor beta chains from one sample in a study of regulatory T cells in long-lasting Graves disease. From the multiplex PCR reads, TCRdb called clonotypes with MiXCR, one entry per CDR3 protein. The sample has 400,000 to 600,000 distinct CDR3 sequences, roughly a fifth seen once; the top ten hold around 7%. Specimen: peripheral blood mononuclear cells (PBMCs), collected when the disease was refractory, from a patient treated with antithyroid drugs. These receptor sequences come from a female donor with Graves disease. Each CDR3 is given without its conserved first and last residue. D genes are given only for firm matches.

D gene,V gene,CDR3 protein
-,TRBV7-9,ASSLGYIEAF
TRBD1,TRBV20-1,SASAGGLNYGYT
-,TRBV2,ASSAGGDPDRALH
-,TRBV2,ASSLSGSGPEKLF
-,TRBV19,ASSIPAGQNTGELF
-,TRBV12-3/TRBV12-4,ASSLVGDNYSPLH
-,TRBV29-1,SVETDGNTIY
TRBD1,TRBV15,ATSHRDSKIQETQY
-,TRBV7-2,ASSFRTSEAV
TRBD2,TRBV27,ASSFSTSGFSYEQY
TRBD1,TRBV20-1,SGLKGQVTYEQY
-,TRBV6-1,ASSEPGISNQPQH
-,TRBV28,ASSNDSPNTGELF
TRBD1,TRBV6-1,ASSRTGGKYGYT
-,TRBV2,ASQFTENTEAF
TRBD2,TRBV6-5,ASSYGTSGDTQY
TRBD2,TRBV27,ASKLAGSSTDTQY
TRBD1,TRBV30,AWRQGESYEQY
-,TRBV3-1,ASSLDQDRAYEQY
-,TRBV3-1,ASSWRGADTEAF
-,TRBV20-1,SASYETQY
-,TRBV7-8,ASSLGGGALAKNIQY
-,TRBV7-9,ASSLGSLALYEQY
-,TRBV10-3,AISEGRDETQY
-,TRBV6-9,ASSFTGTRNSPLH
TRBD1,TRBV12-3/TRBV12-4,ASSLRGQGAGTQY
TRBD2,TRBV11-2,ASSPRLAKGYEQY
-,TRBV24-1,ATSDLQDSQGAF
-,TRBV3-1,ASSQYPVESWGQPQH
-,TRBV6-4,ASSKSMPTSSTPDTQY
-,TRBV7-2,ASSLARTGAIQPAYEQY
-,TRBV4-2,ASSQGRKPQH
-,TRBV2,ASKDGAGNTIY
TRBD2,TRBV30,AWTTTSGGNTGELF
TRBD2,TRBV12-3/TRBV12-4,ASSLRAGGSREQY
-,TRBV27,ASSYLTRGSGELF
-,TRBV18,ASSSGGWSPLH
TRBD1,TRBV15,ATSRGTGGAEAF
TRBD1,TRBV28,ASSFRTGGYEQY
TRBD2,TRBV5-1,ASSELAGTQY
-,TRBV5-6,ASSYVGFTEAF